A single sample gave rise to the 22 T cell receptor beta chains below, sequenced in a study of blood T cell repertoires in COVID-19. TCRdb keeps only in-frame clones here, not all; method: immunoSEQ multiplex PCR. The data contain about 230,000 clones, about 80% of them singletons. Sequences were obtained from peripheral blood. These receptors originate from a man aged 45 to 65 with active or convalescent COVID-19.

This chain links TRBV4-2 with TRBJ2-1, with a weak D call TRBD1 (6 bases). This CDR3 has 17 residues. The germline CDR1 and CDR2 sequences are LGHNA and YNFKEQ. V lost 0 bases, J lost 8 bases, and 20 bases lay in between. As DNA, the CDR3 is TGTGCCAGCAGCCAAGATGCCGTAGGGGGTTACGGGTATGAGCAGTTCTTC. Translating gives CASSQDAVGGYGYEQFF.

The rearrangement uses TRBV28 and TRBJ2-2, with 10 bases aligning to TRBD1. CDR1 and CDR2 from the germline V gene are MDHEN and SYDVKM. The V segment lost 7 bases and the J segment 6 bases; nucleotides outside the gene matches: 5. The CDR3 is made up of 14 amino acids. CDR3 sequence reads: CASNGQGGSGELFF. In DNA, the CDR3 is TGTGCCAGCAATGGACAGGGGGGGTCCGGGGAGCTGTTTTTT.

This clone was found a few times. The chain's CDR3 is CASSQARGYNSPLHF. CDR3 DNA sequence: TGTGCCAGCAGCCAAGCCAGGGGATATAATTCACCCCTCCACTTT. The chain combines TRBV3-1 (or the pseudogene TRBV3-2) with TRBJ1-6, with D maybe TRBD1 (6 bases). The germline V and J ends were trimmed by 1 base and 4 bases, with 8 bases remaining between them. From germline, CDR1 is LGHDT and CDR2 YNNKEL (reference sequence). The CDR3 sequence is 15 residues long.

Comments on this clone: This sample includes further DNA sequences coding for the same CDR3. V usage is TRBV5-1 and J usage is TRBJ2-3; 9 positions match TRBD2. V shed 1 base, J shed 3 bases, and the junction held 0 bases outside the gene matches. CDR3 length: 14 amino acids. Germline CDR1 is SGHRS and CDR2 is YFSETQ. CDR3 DNA sequence: TGCGCCAGCAGCTTGAGCGGGGGGACAGATACGCAGTATTTT. Its protein product is CASSLSGGTDTQYF.

This clone has only a few counts. V gene TRBV7-8 combines with J gene TRBJ1-4, with 8 bases aligning to TRBD1. This CDR3 has 15 amino acids. J lost 7 bases, V lost 0 bases, and 4 bases had no gene match. In germline, CDR1 is SGHVS, CDR2 FQNEAQ. For the CDR3, the DNA is TGTGCCAGCAGCTTAGCGCAGGGGGCGAGTGAAAAACTGTTTTTT. Its translation is CASSLAQGASEKLFF.

The chain joins TRBV6-6 to TRBJ1-6; D possibly corresponds to TRBD1 (5 bases). This CDR3 has 13 amino acids. The germline V gene has CDR1 MNHNY and CDR2 SVGAGI (reference sequence). V dropped 8 bases and J dropped 7 bases, with 12 bases sitting between them. CDR3 residues: CASGALTNSPLHF. In DNA, the CDR3 is TGTGCCAGCGGGGCCCTCACGAATTCACCCCTCCACTTT.

The J gene is TRBJ1-3, the V gene TRBV5-1; a possible D gene is TRBD1 (5 bases). The length of the CDR3 is 15 residues. V dropped 4 bases and J dropped 0 bases, with 11 bases sitting between them. Germline V gene data show CDR1 as SGHRS and CDR2 as YFSETQ. In DNA, the CDR3 is TGCGCCAGCAGCCCGGACACGAGCTCTGGAAACACCATATATTTT. Protein sequence: CASSPDTSSGNTIYF.

The V gene is TRBV5-5, the J gene TRBJ2-2, with D maybe TRBD1 (6 bases). Germline CDR1 is SGHKS and CDR2 is YYEKEE (reference sequence). This CDR3 spans 15 amino acids. The V and J ends lost 3 bases and 7 bases respectively, with 16 bases between them. The CDR3 protein is CASSWGTPSHGELFF. CDR3 coding DNA: TGTGCCAGCAGCTGGGGGACACCGAGTCACGGGGAGCTGTTTTTT.

The chain has TRBV5-1 and TRBJ2-1; 14 bases match TRBD2. J gave up 5 bases and V 4 bases, and 2 bases lay outside the gene matches. CDR3 length: 15 residues. Looked up from germline, CDR1 is SGHRS and CDR2 is YFSETQ. CDR3 sequence (DNA): TGCGCCAGCAGCGGGACTAGCGGGGGCCACAATGAGCAGTTCTTC. This encodes CASSGTSGGHNEQFF.

V usage is TRBV2 and J usage is TRBJ2-5; no reliable D call. The V end lost 2 bases, the J end lost 6 bases, and 10 bases lay between the germline ends. Germline CDR1 SNHLY, CDR2 FYNNEI. The CDR3 consists of 13 residues. The CDR3 DNA sequence: TGTGCCAGCAGTGAACGTCAGAGGCAGACCCAGTACTTC. It translates to CASSERQRQTQYF.

The table lists this clone with a few counts. The genes are TRBV5-6 and TRBJ2-7; TRBD1 might be the D (6 bases). V was clipped by 1 base and J by 7 bases, with 9 bases between them. The germline gives CDR1 SGHDT, CDR2 YYEEEE. This CDR3 is 12 amino acids long. The CDR3 DNA reads as TGTGCCAGCAGCTTGACAGGGCGGGAGCAGTACTTC. It codes for CASSLTGREQYF.

Details on this clone: Different DNA sequences within this sample yield the same CDR3. The chain couples TRBV9 to TRBJ2-1; 10 nucleotides align to TRBD2. From germline, CDR1 is SGDLS and CDR2 YYNGEE. There are 15 residues in the CDR3. Trimming at V came to 3 bases and at J to 2 bases, leaving 2 bases not matched to a gene. The CDR3 nucleotides are TGTGCCAGCAGCGCTAGCGGGGGACCCTACAATGAGCAGTTCTTC. It is translated as CASSASGGPYNEQFF.

The chain is built from TRBV2 and TRBJ2-1; 9 bases are a match to TRBD2. Germline V gives CDR1 SNHLY, CDR2 FYNNEI. V lost 4 bases and J lost 3; bases outside the gene matches: 4. The CDR3 extends over 15 amino acids. This CDR3 reads CASSVLAGLYNEQFF. DNA of the CDR3: TGTGCCAGCAGTGTCCTAGCGGGGCTCTACAATGAGCAGTTCTTC.

This clone has a single count. The rearrangement links TRBV11-2 to TRBJ1-1; D remains unclear. The CDR3 contains 13 residues. Germline CDR1 is SGHAT and CDR2 is FQNNGV. V dropped 5 bases and J dropped 6 bases, with 13 bases sitting between them. The CDR3 DNA is TGTGCCAGCAGCCCTCTTCTAAAACCTGAAGCTTTCTTT. Amino acid sequence: CASSPLLKPEAFF.

The chain combines TRBV5-4 with TRBJ2-6, with 10 bases identical to TRBD1. Germline lookup yields CDR1 SGHNT and CDR2 YYREEE (reference sequence). The CDR3 totals 16 residues. Trimming removed 3 bases from V and 12 bases from J; junction bases left unmatched: 12. The CDR3 protein is CASSSGQGPGISVLTF. The CDR3 DNA reads as TGTGCCAGCAGCTCGGGACAGGGGCCCGGCATCAGCGTCCTGACTTTC.

The gene calls are TRBV27 and TRBJ1-6, with TRBD1 matching over 11 bases. Germline CDR1 is MNHEY and CDR2 is SMNVEV (reference sequence). Trimming took 7 bases from V and 9 from J; bases not matched to a gene: 5. This CDR3 has 14 amino acids. The CDR3 coding sequence is TGTGCCAGCACCATGGACAGGGGGCTTTCACCCCTCCACTTT. Encoded protein: CASTMDRGLSPLHF.

This chain connects TRBV10-3 to TRBJ1-2, with TRBD1 identical over 9 bases. The germline CDR1 and CDR2 sequences are ENHRY and SYGVKD. The trim removed 9 bases at V and 7 bases at J, leaving 3 bases unmatched. The CDR3 is 11 residues long. This CDR3 is CAMGQGGGYTF. The DNA of the CDR3 is TGTGCCATGGGACAGGGAGGTGGCTACACCTTC.

This rearrangement joins TRBV9 to TRBJ1-2; 7 bases are shared with TRBD1. The length of the CDR3 is 13 residues. J was trimmed by 4 bases and V by 4 bases; bases with no gene match: 4. Germline loops: CDR1 SGDLS, CDR2 YYNGEE. CDR3 region: CASSPRQGYGYTF. The CDR3 nucleotides read TGTGCCAGCAGCCCGAGACAGGGCTATGGCTACACCTTC.

V and J are TRBV5-1 and TRBJ2-1; TRBD2 might be the D (6 bases). Between the trimmed V and J ends, which lost 3 bases and 9 bases, there was a span of 10 bases. The germline V gene encodes CDR1 SGHRS and CDR2 YFSETQ. The length of the CDR3 is 12 residues. DNA for the CDR3: TGCGCCAGCAGCTCCCCGACTAGTGAGCAGTTCTTC. This gives the protein CASSSPTSEQFF.

The chain has TRBV3-1 (or the pseudogene TRBV3-2) and TRBJ2-7; 8 bases are shared with TRBD2. CDR1 is LGHDT, CDR2 YNNKEL, per germline (reference sequence). Germline trimming cut 4 bases from V and 8 bases from J; bases unmatched to any gene: 13. This CDR3 has 15 amino acids. CDR3 protein: CASSPLPRGGLKQYF. As DNA, the CDR3 is TGTGCCAGCAGCCCTCTACCCCGGGGGGGGCTTAAGCAGTACTTC.

The chain has TRBV7-7 and TRBJ2-1; 8 bases are a match to TRBD1. The CDR3 is made up of 15 amino acids. The V gene's germline CDR1 is SSHAT and CDR2 FNYEAQ (reference sequence). The trim removed 4 bases at V and 8 bases at J, leaving 10 bases unmatched. The CDR3 region is CASSSVPGQADEQFF. Here the CDR3 DNA reads TGTGCCAGCAGCTCCGTCCCGGGACAGGCTGATGAGCAGTTCTTC.

The chain recombines TRBV7-9 with TRBJ2-5; no definite D call. Germline assignment: CDR1 SEHNR and CDR2 FQNEAQ (reference sequence). Trimming removed 5 bases from V and 2 bases from J, with 9 bases in between. This CDR3 has 13 residues. CDR3 region: CASSPIYQETQYF. The CDR3 DNA follows: TGTGCCAGCAGCCCCATCTATCAAGAGACCCAGTACTTC.